This passage covers 7 T cell receptor beta chains from one sample sequenced in a study of blood T cells in healthy people across ages. Primers used in a second PCR of about 6 to 12 cycles were a sample-barcoded 5' primer and a J-beta primer mix. TCRdb processed the 5' RACE reads anew with MiXCR; each CDR3 protein has one entry. The sample holds about 1.8 million distinct CDR3 sequences, around 50% seen once. The source material was blood. All receptors derive from a woman in her 40s in good health.

J is TRBJ1-2 and V is TRBV6-5; the match to TRBD1 covers 10 bases. The CDR3 spans 18 residues. J lost 4 bases, V lost 2 bases, and 13 bases had no gene match. The germline CDR1 and CDR2 sequences are MNHEY and SVGAGI. The CDR3 nucleotides are TGTGCCAGCAGTTACCCATCGGGAAGGGACAGGGGAGTCTATGGCTACACCTTC. Amino acids: CASSYPSGRDRGVYGYTF.

The rearrangement uses TRBV28 and TRBJ2-5; the match to TRBD2 covers 8 bases. This CDR3 contains 14 residues. Germline CDR1 is MDHEN and CDR2 is SYDVKM. J gave up 2 bases and V 7 bases, and 6 bases lay outside the gene matches. Written as DNA, the CDR3 is TGTGCCAGCATCCACGGGGGGGCTCAAGAGACCCAGTACTTC. Its translation: CASIHGGAQETQYF. Using reference TRBV28 and TRBJ2-5 for the parts outside the CDR3, the full variable domain is DVKVTQSSRYLVKRTGEKVFLECVQDMDHENMFWYRQDPGLGLRLIYFSYDVKMKEKGDIPEGYSVSREKKERFSLILESASTNQTSMYLCASIHGGAQETQYFGPGTRLLVL.

V and J are TRBV24-1 and TRBJ2-5; TRBD1 matches at 7 bases. The CDR3 runs to 15 residues. Germline V gives CDR1 KGHDR, CDR2 SFDVKD. Trimming took 4 bases from V and 0 from J; bases not matched to a gene: 4. The CDR3 here is CATSDGTAYQETQYF. In DNA, the CDR3 is TGTGCCACCAGTGACGGGACAGCGTACCAAGAGACCCAGTACTTC.

This clonotype was found a few times. J is TRBJ2-1 and V is TRBV28; unclear D gene. Germline CDR1 MDHEN, CDR2 SYDVKM. The CDR3 runs 14 residues. Trimming took 8 bases from V and 4 from J, leaving 15 bases between them. The CDR3 DNA follows: TGTGCCAGCCACCAGCTCTACGGGTACAATGAGCAGTTCTTC. This translates into CASHQLYGYNEQFF.

This clonotype has just one count. The rearrangement joins TRBV5-1 to TRBJ1-1; D is possibly TRBD1 (6 bases). The germline CDR1 and CDR2 sequences are SGHRS and YFSETQ. The CDR3 has 15 residues. Trimming left V 4 bases short and J 8 bases short, with 21 bases between. CDR3 DNA sequence: TGCGCCAGCAGCCCAGGGGACTGGCGGGCCCTAGAAGCTTTCTTT. It specifies CASSPGDWRALEAFF. Based on the CDR3 plus reference TRBV5-1 and TRBJ1-1, the full variable domain is KAGVTQTPRYLIKTRGQQVTLSCSPISGHRSVSWYQQTPGQGLQFLFEYFSETQRNKGNFPGRFSGRQFSNSRSEMNVSTLELGDSALYLCASSPGDWRALEAFFGQGTRLTVV.

The chain combines TRBV7-2 with TRBJ1-6; possible D gene TRBD1, 5 bases. The CDR3 has 16 amino acids. V gave up 5 bases and J gave up 0 bases, with 11 bases separating them. Per germline, CDR1 SGHTA and CDR2 FQGNSA. For the CDR3, the DNA is TGTGCCAGCAGCCCAGGGTGGTCCTCCTATAATTCACCCCTCCACTTT. Translated, it gives CASSPGWSSYNSPLHF.

This chain joins TRBV20-1 and TRBJ2-5; 8 bases map to TRBD1. The CDR3 contains 16 residues. CDR1 is DFQATT, CDR2 SNEGSKA, per germline (reference sequence). V lost 0 bases, J lost 11 bases, and 17 bases stayed unmatched. The CDR3 sequence: CSARDLGPGGMNEQYF. CDR3 nucleotide sequence: TGCAGTGCTAGAGATTTAGGGCCAGGGGGCATGAATGAGCAGTACTTC.